Listed here are 10 T cell receptor beta chains from one sample, sequenced in a study of shared clonotypes between healthy human individuals. The method was immunoSEQ multiplex PCR; TCRdb's version includes in-frame clones alone and lacks a portion of them. This table holds 300,000 to 350,000 clones, roughly 80% found once. Sequencing input: memory CD4+ T cells sorted from blood. Subset: CD45RA-negative fraction. Every receptor here comes from a young man in good health.

This clone showed up just a few times. The J gene is TRBJ1-1, the V gene TRBV29-1, with D unresolved. There are 12 residues in the CDR3. Germline V gene sequence: CDR1 SQVTM, CDR2 ANQGSEA. With 6 bases removed from V and 1 base from J, the gap between germline ends came to 9 bases. The CDR3 DNA sequence: TGCAGCGTGGGGTGGACGAACACTGAAGCTTTCTTT. Amino acid sequence: CSVGWTNTEAFF.

The V call is TRBV18, the J call TRBJ1-5; 9 nucleotides align to TRBD1. J lost 0 bases, V lost 0 bases, and 9 bases had no gene match. This CDR3 comprises 19 residues. Germline V lookup: CDR1 KGHSH, CDR2 LQKENI. In DNA form, the CDR3 reads TGTGCCAGCTCACCACCCCTGGGACAGGGAGGTAATAGCAATCAGCCCCAGCATTTT. Protein: CASSPPLGQGGNSNQPQHF.

CDR3 coding DNA: TGTGCCAGCAGCCCGGTTGAGGGAGAGACCCAGTACTTC. Translation gives CASSPVEGETQYF. V gene TRBV5-4 combines with J gene TRBJ2-5; the D gene is possibly TRBD2 (5 bases). The V end was cut by 4 bases, the J end by 4 bases, with 11 bases between. The germline V gene encodes CDR1 SGHNT and CDR2 YYREEE (reference sequence). The CDR3 covers 13 residues.

This sequence joins TRBV9 and TRBJ1-1, with D possibly being TRBD1 (5 bases). The CDR3 has 14 residues. Between the trimmed V and J ends, which lost 0 bases and 3 bases, there was a span of 9 bases. In germline, CDR1 is SGDLS, CDR2 YYNGEE. CDR3 amino acids: CASSVGGADTEAFF. As DNA, the CDR3 is TGTGCCAGCAGCGTAGGAGGGGCAGACACTGAAGCTTTCTTT.

The V and J genes are TRBV9 and TRBJ2-5; no clear D gene. The V gene lost 0 bases and the J gene lost 2 bases, with 2 bases spanning the gap. CDR3 length equals 12 residues. Germline values: CDR1 SGDLS, CDR2 YYNGEE. Here the CDR3 DNA reads TGTGCCAGCAGCGTAGATCAAGAGACCCAGTACTTC. This gives the protein CASSVDQETQYF.

The sample holds one count of this clone. This chain connects TRBV7-3 to TRBJ2-1; no clear D. Trimming pared 5 bases from V and 3 bases from J, leaving 14 bases between. CDR3 length: 15 amino acids. Germline V gene data show CDR1 as SGHTA and CDR2 as FQGTGA. CDR3 nucleotides: TGTGCCAGCAGCACTGGACCCAACCACTACAATGAGCAGTTCTTC. Residues: CASSTGPNHYNEQFF.

The CDR3 DNA reads TGTGCCAGCAGTTACTTGGACAGAACCTACGAGCAGTACTTC. Its translation is CASSYLDRTYEQYF. The chain has TRBV6-6 and TRBJ2-7; perhaps TRBD1 as D (6 bases). CDR1 is MNHNY and CDR2 is SVGAGI in the germline V gene (reference sequence). This CDR3 is built from 14 residues. Deletions cut 1 base from V and 2 bases from J, with 9 bases between.

As regards this clone: Other DNA sequences in the same sample also yield this CDR3. V is TRBV11-2 and J is TRBJ2-3; TRBD2 aligns across 9 bases. The CDR3 sequence is 16 residues long. Germline CDR1 SGHAT, CDR2 FQNNGV. After removal of 1 base from V and 1 base from J, the junction contained 3 bases not matched to a gene. CDR3 nucleotide sequence: TGTGCCAGCAGCTTAGTAGCGGGAGTCGGCACAGATACGCAGTATTTT. It translates to CASSLVAGVGTDTQYF.

The sample holds one count of this clone. V usage is TRBV19 and J usage is TRBJ1-2; a possible D gene is TRBD1 (6 bases). CDR3 length equals 12 residues. CDR1 is LNHDA, CDR2 SQIVND, per germline (reference sequence). The V gene lost 8 bases and the J gene lost 3 bases, with 10 bases spanning the gap. The CDR3 is CASGRGDYGYTF. The CDR3 DNA sequence: TGTGCCAGTGGTAGGGGGGACTATGGCTACACCTTC. Complete variable domain (other parts from reference TRBV19 and TRBJ1-2): DGGITQSPKYLFRKEGQNVTLSCEQNLNHDAMYWYRQDPGQGLRLIYYSQIVNDFQKGDIAEGYSVSREKKESFPLTVTSAQKNPTAFYLCASGRGDYGYTFGSGTRLTVV.

The rearrangement uses TRBV5-1 and TRBJ2-5; tentatively, D is TRBD1 or TRBD2 (5 bases each). The germline CDR1 and CDR2 sequences are SGHRS and YFSETQ. Trimming took 4 bases from V and 2 from J, leaving 9 bases between them. The CDR3 covers 13 residues. The chain's CDR3 is CASSGTGQETQYF. DNA of the CDR3: TGCGCCAGCAGCGGGACGGGGCAAGAGACCCAGTACTTC.